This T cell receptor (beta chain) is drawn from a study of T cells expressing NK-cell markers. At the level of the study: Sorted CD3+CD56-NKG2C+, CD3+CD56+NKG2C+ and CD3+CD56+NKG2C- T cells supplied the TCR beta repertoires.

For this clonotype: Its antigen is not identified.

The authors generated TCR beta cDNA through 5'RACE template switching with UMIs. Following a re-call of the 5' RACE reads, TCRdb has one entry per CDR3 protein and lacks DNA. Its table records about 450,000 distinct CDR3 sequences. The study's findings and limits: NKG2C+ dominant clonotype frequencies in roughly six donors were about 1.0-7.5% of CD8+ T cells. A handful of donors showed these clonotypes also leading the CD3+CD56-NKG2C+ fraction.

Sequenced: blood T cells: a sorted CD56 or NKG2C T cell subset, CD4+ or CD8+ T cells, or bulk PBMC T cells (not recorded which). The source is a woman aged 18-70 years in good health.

This CDR3 is CASSRRPEEDTQYF. V and J are TRBV18 and TRBJ2-3. Germline lookup yields CDR1 KGHSH and CDR2 LQKENI. The CDR3 is 14 residues long.